The 13 T cell receptor beta chains in this list originate from one sample, sequenced in a study of blood T cells in healthy people across ages. Primed by a sample-barcoded 5' primer and a J-beta primer mix, a second PCR proceeded for about 6 to 11 cycles. TCRdb itself ran the 5' RACE reads through MiXCR, one entry per CDR3 protein. The sample includes around 1,600,000 distinct CDR3 sequences, around 40% of them seen just once. Sequencing input: blood. The receptors come from a young woman in good health.

V usage is TRBV3-1 and J usage is TRBJ2-7; no clear D. The V and J ends lost 0 bases and 9 bases respectively, with 6 bases between them. There are 11 residues in the CDR3. Germline loops: CDR1 LGHDT, CDR2 YNNKEL (reference sequence). The CDR3: CASSQESGQYF. The CDR3 DNA is TGTGCCAGCAGCCAAGAGTCAGGGCAGTACTTC.

The chain joins TRBV7-2 to TRBJ1-1; the D is unclear. The V end lost 3 bases, the J end lost 4 bases, and 12 bases lay between the germline ends. This CDR3 comprises 14 residues. Germline-derived CDR1 and CDR2 are SGHTA and FQGNSA. The CDR3 loop is CASSFIPGSTEAFF. DNA of the CDR3: TGTGCCAGCAGCTTCATTCCAGGCTCCACTGAAGCTTTCTTT. Variable domain in full (rest from reference TRBV7-2 and TRBJ1-1): GAGVSQSPSNKVTEKGKDVELRCDPISGHTALYWYRQSLGQGLEFLIYFQGNSAPDKSGLPSDRFSAERTGGSVSTLTIQRTQQEDSAVYLCASSFIPGSTEAFFGQGTRLTVV.

This sequence joins TRBV5-1 and TRBJ1-1; D is perhaps TRBD1 (5 bases). The CDR3 consists of 13 residues. Germline V gene lookup returns CDR1 SGHRS and CDR2 YFSETQ. Trimming cost V 4 bases and J 7 bases, with 14 bases left between them. The chain's CDR3 is CASSRLPGVEAFF. The CDR3, as DNA: TGCGCCAGCAGCAGACTCCCGGGGGTTGAAGCTTTCTTT.

In this sample, this clonotype turned up a few times. The chain uses TRBV7-3 and TRBJ1-2; perhaps TRBD1 as D (6 bases). Looked up from germline, CDR1 is SGHTA and CDR2 is FQGTGA. The CDR3 spans 13 residues. The ends were cut back, 3 bases at V and 7 bases at J, with 12 bases in the middle. CDR3 residues: CASSFADRGGYTF. The CDR3 DNA reads TGTGCCAGCAGCTTCGCGGACAGAGGTGGCTACACCTTC.

The chain carries TRBV5-1 and TRBJ1-2; unclear D gene. Germline values: CDR1 SGHRS, CDR2 YFSETQ. The germline V and J ends were trimmed by 0 bases and 7 bases, with 13 bases remaining between them. The CDR3 runs to 14 residues. The CDR3 DNA reads TGCGCCAGCAGCTTGGATGCGGCTCCTAGTGGCTACACCTTC. It encodes CASSLDAAPSGYTF.

The chain links TRBV2 to TRBJ1-5, with 10 bases identical to TRBD1. This CDR3 is built from 18 residues. The germline V gene encodes CDR1 SNHLY and CDR2 FYNNEI. The ends lost 7 bases at V and 0 bases at J; junction bases unmatched: 12. In DNA, the CDR3 is TGTGCCAGCACTGGAAATCCGGGACAGGGGACTAGCAATCAGCCCCAGCATTTT. Amino acid sequence: CASTGNPGQGTSNQPQHF.

The chain has TRBV7-6 and TRBJ2-1; D gene unclear. CDR3 length: 13 amino acids. CDR1 SGHVS and CDR2 FNYEAQ come from the germline V gene. The V gene lost 1 base and the J gene lost 8 bases, with 9 bases spanning the gap. In DNA, the CDR3 is TGTGCCAGCAGCTTAGACGATGCGGATGAGCAGTTCTTC. Translated: CASSLDDADEQFF.

The chain is built from TRBV3-1 and TRBJ1-2; 7 bases are a match to TRBD1. The CDR3 runs 15 residues. V lost 2 bases, J lost 7 bases, and 10 bases stayed unmatched. Germline V gene sequence: CDR1 LGHDT, CDR2 YNNKEL (reference sequence). This CDR3 is CASSQLDRALGGYTF. The CDR3, as DNA: TGTGCCAGCAGCCAACTTGACAGGGCCCTAGGTGGCTACACCTTC.

This clonotype came up a few times. Here the CDR3 reads CASRPRRDKPRWFETQYF. The DNA for the CDR3 is TGTGCCAGCAGGCCAAGGAGGGACAAACCTCGCTGGTTTGAGACCCAGTACTTC. This chain connects TRBV6-1 to TRBJ2-5; either TRBD1 or TRBD2 may fit D (6 bases each). The germline gives CDR1 MNHNS, CDR2 SASEGT. This CDR3 comprises 18 residues. Between the trimmed V and J ends, which lost 6 bases and 5 bases, there was a span of 28 bases.

The V call is TRBV11-2, the J call TRBJ2-4; D call uncertain. This CDR3 has 14 amino acids. V gave up 4 bases and J gave up 8 bases, with 15 bases separating them. Germline CDR1 is SGHAT and CDR2 is FQNNGV. The CDR3 region is CASSSLVQRDIQYF. The CDR3 DNA reads as TGTGCCAGCAGCTCCCTGGTACAACGGGACATTCAGTACTTC.

This chain joins TRBV11-3 and TRBJ1-1; D unclear. Germline V gene sequence: CDR1 SGHNT, CDR2 YENEEA. The CDR3 is 15 amino acids. Trimming shortened V by 2 bases and J by 4 bases, and 14 bases separated the two germline ends. The CDR3: CASSLYPKWVTEAFF. The CDR3 DNA sequence: TGTGCCAGCAGCTTATATCCCAAGTGGGTCACTGAAGCTTTCTTT.

This clonotype came up a few times. The chain carries TRBV7-9 and TRBJ1-2, with TRBD1 matching 7 bases. The CDR3 extends over 15 amino acids. Germline loops: CDR1 SEHNR, CDR2 FQNEAQ (reference sequence). The trim removed 3 bases at V and 2 bases at J, leaving 6 bases unmatched. As DNA, the CDR3 is TGTGCCAGCAGCTTTCCAGGGGGAACAAACTATGGCTACACCTTC. Protein: CASSFPGGTNYGYTF.

The chain combines TRBV19 with TRBJ2-6; D is unclear. This CDR3 has 14 amino acids. Germline lookup yields CDR1 LNHDA and CDR2 SQIVND (reference sequence). The V and J ends lost 7 bases and 2 bases respectively, with 9 bases between them. CDR3 amino acids: CASNPRAGANVLTF. The CDR3 DNA reads TGTGCCAGTAACCCTAGGGCTGGGGCCAACGTCCTGACTTTC.